The entry below gives a single TCR beta chain sequence along with its context. Its antigen is not identified. The record originates from a study of OX40 agonist ivuxolimab in advanced cancers. About the study: Eligibility admitted prior anti-PD-1, anti-PD-L1 or anti-CTLA-4 therapy; roughly 37% had some.

Study-level points and caveats: Among T cells, CD8+ cells averaged more expanded clones than CD4+ cells.

Germline V gene sequence: CDR1 WNHNN, CDR2 SYGVQD (reference sequence). The CDR3 length is 14 residues. Trimming cost V 10 bases and J 0 bases; bases outside gene matches: 4. TCRdb keeps only in-frame clones here, not all; method: immunoSEQ multiplex PCR. The sample yields more than 9,500 clones, about 80% seen once. Sequenced here: CD4+ or CD8+ T cells sorted from blood, sampled in a trial of the OX40 agonist ivuxolimab. The chain links TRBV10-1 to TRBJ2-2; 8 bases are shared with TRBD1. The TCR comes from an adult with an advanced solid tumor such as melanoma, head and neck, liver or kidney cancer. The CDR3 sequence: CATRTGPNTGELFF. CDR3 coding DNA: TGCGCCACCCGGACAGGGCCGAACACCGGGGAGCTGTTTTTT.